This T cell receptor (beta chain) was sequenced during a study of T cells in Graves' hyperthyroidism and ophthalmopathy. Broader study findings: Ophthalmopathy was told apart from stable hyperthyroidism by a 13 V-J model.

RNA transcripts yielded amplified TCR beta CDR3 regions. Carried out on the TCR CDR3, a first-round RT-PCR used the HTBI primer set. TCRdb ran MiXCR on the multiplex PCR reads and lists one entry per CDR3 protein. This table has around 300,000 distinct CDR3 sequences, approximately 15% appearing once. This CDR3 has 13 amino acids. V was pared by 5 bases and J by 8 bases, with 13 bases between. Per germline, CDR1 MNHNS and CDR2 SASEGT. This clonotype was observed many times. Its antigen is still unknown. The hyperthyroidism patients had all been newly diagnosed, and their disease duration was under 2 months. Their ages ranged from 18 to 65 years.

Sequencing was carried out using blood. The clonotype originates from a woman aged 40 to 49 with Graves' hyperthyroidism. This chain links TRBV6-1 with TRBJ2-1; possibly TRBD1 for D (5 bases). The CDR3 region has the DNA TGTGCCAGCAGTTCTCAGGGTGGCGATGAGCAGTTCTTC. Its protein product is CASSSQGGDEQFF.